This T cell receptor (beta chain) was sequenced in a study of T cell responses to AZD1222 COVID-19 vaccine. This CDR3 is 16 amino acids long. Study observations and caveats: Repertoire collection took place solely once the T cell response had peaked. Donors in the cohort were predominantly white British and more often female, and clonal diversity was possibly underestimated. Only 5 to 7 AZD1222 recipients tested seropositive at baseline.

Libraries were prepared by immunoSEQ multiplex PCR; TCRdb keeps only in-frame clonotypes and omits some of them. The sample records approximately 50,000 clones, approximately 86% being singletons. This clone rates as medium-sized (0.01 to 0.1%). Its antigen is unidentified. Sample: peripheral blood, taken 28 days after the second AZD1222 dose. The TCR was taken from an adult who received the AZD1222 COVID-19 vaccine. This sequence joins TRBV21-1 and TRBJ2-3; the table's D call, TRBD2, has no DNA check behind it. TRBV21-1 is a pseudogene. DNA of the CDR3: TGTGCCAGCAGCTTGTACTCAGGACTAGCGGGAGATACGCAGTATTTT. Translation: CASSLYSGLAGDTQYF.